The 20 T cell receptor beta chains presented below share a single source sample, sequenced in a study of cytomegalovirus exposure and HLA in healthy donors. Researchers ran the PCR with 60 Vbeta and 13 Jbeta primers. This table comes from immunoSEQ multiplex PCR, and its TCRdb copy is limited to in-frame clones, with some not included. The sample lists fewer than 150,000 clones, about 82% occurring once. The sequencing sample was made of PBMCs. The receptors stem from a man aged 30 to 45 in good health.

CDR3 protein: CASSYSQGPYEQYF. The CDR3 bases are TGTGCCAGCAGTTACTCACAGGGACCCTACGAGCAGTACTTC. This chain links TRBV6-6 with TRBJ2-7, with D possibly being TRBD1 (6 bases). Between the trimmed V and J ends, which lost 0 bases and 2 bases, there was a span of 8 bases. The germline CDR1 and CDR2 sequences are MNHNY and SVGAGI (reference sequence). The CDR3 has 14 residues.

The CDR3 DNA reads as TGTGCCTGGAGTTCCGGGACAGGTCGACAACAGCCCCAGCATTTT. Its translation is CAWSSGTGRQQPQHF. The genes are TRBV30 and TRBJ1-5, with 8 nucleotides matching TRBD1. The CDR3 sequence is 15 residues long. CDR1 and CDR2 from the germline V gene are GTSNPN and SVGIG (reference sequence). V shed 2 bases and J 7 bases; nucleotides not matched to a gene: 10.

The V gene is TRBV2, the J gene TRBJ1-2, with 9 bases lining up with TRBD1. Unmatched junction bases numbered 8, after V lost 3 bases and J lost 3 bases. In germline, CDR1 is SNHLY, CDR2 FYNNEI. This CDR3 has 16 residues. The CDR3: CASSDSRQGGYYGYTF. The CDR3 DNA is TGTGCCAGCAGTGACTCTCGACAGGGGGGGTACTATGGCTACACCTTC.

The chain is built from TRBV5-1 and TRBJ2-5; 7 bases are shared with TRBD1. The J call may be incorrect, as the DNA end agrees better with TRBJ2-7. This CDR3 is built from 16 residues. Germline V gene data show CDR1 as SGHRS and CDR2 as YFSETQ. The CDR3 sequence: CASSKLHRDSSYEQYF. CDR3 nucleotides: TGCGCCAGCAGCAAACTACACAGGGACAGCTCCTACGAGCAGTACTTC.

This clone came up a few times. This chain uses TRBV4-1 with TRBJ1-2; 7 positions agree with TRBD1. CDR3 length: 17 amino acids. Germline V gene sequence: CDR1 MGHRA, CDR2 YSYEKL. Unmatched junction bases numbered 9, after V lost 1 base and J lost 1 base. This CDR3 is CASSQGSRDRHNYGYTF. CDR3 DNA sequence: TGCGCCAGCAGCCAAGGCTCCCGGGACAGACATAACTATGGCTACACCTTC.

The chain joins TRBV30 to TRBJ2-7; 13 nucleotides agree with TRBD2. The germline V gene encodes CDR1 GTSNPN and CDR2 SVGIG (reference sequence). V was pared by 8 bases and J by 0 bases, with 10 bases of the junction left unmatched. The CDR3 totals 16 residues. The CDR3 DNA follows: TGTGCCGGAAGGACTAGCGGGAGTCGCCTCTCCTACGAGCAGTACTTC. It specifies CAGRTSGSRLSYEQYF. The complete variable domain, with remaining parts taken from reference TRBV30 and TRBJ2-7, reads SQTIHQWPATLVQPVGSPLSLECTVEGTSNPNLYWYRQAAGRGLQLLFYSVGIGQISSEVPQNLSASRPQDRQFILSSKKLLLSDSGFYLCAGRTSGSRLSYEQYFGPGTRLTVT.

The chain employs TRBV11-2 and TRBJ1-2; 9 nucleotides match TRBD1. The CDR3 contains 15 residues. CDR1 and CDR2 from the germline V gene are SGHAT and FQNNGV. V dropped 4 bases and J dropped 4; count of bases not matched to a gene: 7. The CDR3: CASSSNRGLTYGYTF. The CDR3 nucleotides read TGTGCCAGCAGCTCAAACAGGGGGCTAACCTATGGCTACACCTTC.

This chain links TRBV7-2 with TRBJ2-2, with a tentative D call TRBD2 (6 bases). Trimming pared 7 bases from V and 8 bases from J, leaving 14 bases between. The CDR3 runs 13 residues. Germline V lookup: CDR1 SGHTA, CDR2 FQGNSA. CDR3 region: CASTPMAGGELFF. The DNA of the CDR3 is TGTGCCAGCACCCCTATGGCGGGGGGGGAGCTGTTTTTT.

The rearrangement links TRBV6-5 to TRBJ2-7; possibly TRBD1 for D (5 bases). Germline V gene sequence: CDR1 MNHEY, CDR2 SVGAGI. Trimming removed 4 bases from V and 4 bases from J, with 14 bases in between. This CDR3 region has 14 residues. In nucleotides, the CDR3 is TGTGCCAGCAGTTCAGGGCTAATACCTTACGAGCAGTACTTC. Its protein is CASSSGLIPYEQYF.

This chain's CDR3 is CASSTIGTGGAAFF. In DNA form, the CDR3 reads TGCGCCAGCAGCACCATTGGGACAGGCGGTGCAGCTTTCTTT. The chain combines TRBV5-1 with TRBJ1-1; the match to TRBD1 covers 8 bases. CDR3 size: 14 residues. The J segment lost 10 bases and the V segment lost 4 bases, leaving 12 bases of the junction unmatched. Germline V gene data show CDR1 as SGHRS and CDR2 as YFSETQ. The whole variable domain, remainder taken from reference TRBV5-1 and TRBJ1-1, is KAGVTQTPRYLIKTRGQQVTLSCSPISGHRSVSWYQQTPGQGLQFLFEYFSETQRNKGNFPGRFSGRQFSNSRSEMNVSTLELGDSALYLCASSTIGTGGAAFFGQGTRLTVV.

The V call is TRBV27, the J call TRBJ1-1, with TRBD1 matching over 10 bases. The CDR3 extends over 15 amino acids. V shed 2 bases, J shed 3 bases, and the junction held 3 bases outside the gene matches. Germline CDR1 and CDR2: MNHEY and SMNVEV (reference sequence). CDR3 DNA: TGTGCCAGCAGTTTAAAGGGGACAGGGGACACTGAAGCTTTCTTT. Protein: CASSLKGTGDTEAFF.

The chain links TRBV5-4 to TRBJ2-5; D may be TRBD2 (5 bases). Germline-derived CDR1 and CDR2 are SGHNT and YYREEE (reference sequence). The CDR3 sequence is 15 residues long. V lost 0 bases to trimming and J lost 2 bases, with 11 bases between them. The CDR3 sequence: CASSLAVGVQETQYF. CDR3 nucleotides: TGTGCCAGCAGCTTGGCGGTGGGAGTACAAGAGACCCAGTACTTC.

This CDR3 is CATSTGDRPTDTQYF. CDR3 nucleotide sequence: TGTGCCACCAGCACCGGGGACAGACCCACAGATACGCAGTATTTT. V gene TRBV15 combines with J gene TRBJ2-3; 7 nucleotides match TRBD1. V was pared by 4 bases and J by 2 bases, with 6 bases of the junction left unmatched. This CDR3 contains 15 residues. CDR1 LNHNV and CDR2 YYDKDF come from the germline V gene (reference sequence).

The rearrangement links TRBV6-1 to TRBJ1-2; TRBD1 agrees at 11 bases. The length of the CDR3 is 14 residues. V gave up 5 bases and J gave up 7 bases; unmatched junction bases: 6. Germline V gene lookup returns CDR1 MNHNS and CDR2 SASEGT. This CDR3 is CASSSGQGVGGYTF. The CDR3 region has the DNA TGTGCCAGCAGTTCGGGACAGGGGGTGGGTGGCTACACCTTC.

This clone has a handful of counts. V gene TRBV7-2 combines with J gene TRBJ2-6, with a weak D call TRBD1 (6 bases). This CDR3 has 15 residues. V was pared by 2 bases and J by 2 bases, with 7 bases between. Germline assignment: CDR1 SGHTA and CDR2 FQGNSA. In DNA, the CDR3 is TGTGCCAGCAGCTTATCAGGGGCTGGGGCCAACGTCCTGACTTTC. It codes for CASSLSGAGANVLTF.

The chain combines TRBV15 with TRBJ2-2, with D hard to call. Trimming cost V 3 bases and J 4 bases, with 12 bases left between them. The germline gives CDR1 LNHNV, CDR2 YYDKDF (reference sequence). The CDR3 runs 15 residues. This chain's CDR3 is CATSSPKTVTGELFF. The CDR3 nucleotides are TGTGCCACCAGCAGCCCCAAAACGGTCACCGGGGAGCTGTTTTTT.

CDR3 nucleotide sequence: TGTGCCAGCGGGGGCAGAATAAATGAAAAACTGTTTTTT. Translation gives CASGGRINEKLFF. The rearrangement links TRBV28 to TRBJ1-4, with a possible D match to TRBD1 (6 bases). Trimming left V 8 bases short and J 5 bases short, with 12 bases between. CDR1 is MDHEN and CDR2 is SYDVKM in the germline V gene. This CDR3 comprises 13 residues.

This clone was seen a few times. The chain has TRBV6-5 and TRBJ1-6, with no clear D. The CDR3 extends over 14 amino acids. Germline CDR1 MNHEY, CDR2 SVGAGI. V gave up 5 bases and J gave up 7 bases, with 12 bases separating them. CDR3 nucleotides: TGTGCCAGCAGTACTGCGAGTGAGAATTCACCCCTCCACTTT. It is translated as CASSTASENSPLHF.

This clone was seen at least ten times. This chain joins TRBV25-1 and TRBJ2-7; D is perhaps TRBD2 (6 bases). Germline V gene data show CDR1 as MGHDK and CDR2 as SYGVNS. The CDR3 consists of 18 residues. V was shortened by 1 base and J by 5 bases, with 24 bases between the two germline ends. CDR3 sequence (DNA): TGTGCCAGCAGTGAATTGAGGGTGGAGGGAACCCAAGGGCACGAGCAGTACTTC. It is translated as CASSELRVEGTQGHEQYF.

CDR3 in amino acids: CASSERERSPLHF. The CDR3, as DNA: TGTGCCAGCAGTGAGAGAGAACGTTCACCCCTCCACTTT. V gene TRBV6-1 combines with J gene TRBJ1-6; D is uncertain. There are 13 residues in the CDR3. Germline CDR1 MNHNS, CDR2 SASEGT. V shed 3 bases and J shed 9 bases, with 9 bases lying between them.